These 7 T cell receptor beta chains were all obtained from the same sample, sequenced in a study of OX40 agonist ivuxolimab in advanced cancers. The assay was immunoSEQ multiplex PCR, and TCRdb's table has in-frame clones only and misses some. The sample holds tens of thousands of clones, roughly nine tenths seen once. The material sequenced was CD4+ or CD8+ T cells sorted from blood, taken in a trial of the OX40 agonist ivuxolimab. The receptors originated from an adult with an advanced solid tumor such as melanoma, head and neck, liver or kidney cancer.

This sequence joins TRBV5-1 and TRBJ2-1; D remains ambiguous. CDR1 is SGHRS and CDR2 is YFSETQ in the germline V gene. The CDR3 runs to 15 residues. The V gene lost 4 bases and the J gene lost 4 bases, with 15 bases spanning the gap. CDR3 sequence: CASSDGRIGYNEQFF. Written as DNA, the CDR3 is TGCGCCAGCAGCGACGGACGGATTGGGTACAATGAGCAGTTCTTC.

The chain uses TRBV7-9 and TRBJ2-1; the D is unclear. This CDR3 contains 15 residues. Germline CDR1 reads SEHNR; CDR2 reads FQNEAQ (reference sequence). V lost 5 bases to trimming and J lost 5 bases, with 16 bases between them. The CDR3 is CASSHSTGANNEQFF. The CDR3 DNA follows: TGTGCCAGCAGCCACTCGACGGGCGCCAACAATGAGCAGTTCTTC. Full variable domain (remainder filled in from reference TRBV7-9 and TRBJ2-1): DTGVSQNPRHKITKRGQNVTFRCDPISEHNRLYWYRQTLGQGPEFLTYFQNEAQLEKSRLLSDRFSAERPKGSFSTLEIQRTEQGDSAMYLCASSHSTGANNEQFFGPGTRLTVL.

The chain has TRBV27 and TRBJ2-2, with no clear D. This CDR3 region has 15 residues. Germline CDR1 reads MNHEY; CDR2 reads SMNVEV (reference sequence). V was trimmed by 6 bases and J by 3 bases, leaving 14 bases between them. The CDR3 bases are TGTGCCAGCAGGGAATACCTCGGATACACCGGGGAGCTGTTTTTT. Its translation is CASREYLGYTGELFF.

This clone has more than one count but fewer than ten. The chain uses TRBV5-8 and TRBJ2-3; D ambiguous. The CDR3 is made up of 15 amino acids. From germline, CDR1 is SGHTS and CDR2 YDEGEE. Trimming took 1 base from V and 1 from J, leaving 10 bases between them. The CDR3 DNA sequence: TGTGCCAGCAGCTTGTGGCTGATGGGCACAGATACGCAGTATTTT. This codes for CASSLWLMGTDTQYF. The full variable domain, rest sourced from reference TRBV5-8 and TRBJ2-3, is EAGVTQSPTHLIKTRGQQATLRCSPISGHTSVYWYQQALGLGLQFLLWYDEGEERNRGNFPPRFSGRQFPNYSSELNVNALELEDSALYLCASSLWLMGTDTQYFGPGTRLTVL.

Note on this clone: One junction end disagrees with the germline gene, perhaps due to a read error. The V and J genes are TRBV11-2 and TRBJ2-7; no clear D gene. Germline values: CDR1 SGHAT, CDR2 FQNNGV. This CDR3 spans 13 amino acids. CDR3: CASSLVSDPSSAF. CDR3 DNA: TGTGCCAGCAGCTTAGTGTCGGACCCCTCTTCCGCCTTC.

The rearrangement links TRBV6-5 to TRBJ2-2, with D uncertain. Germline V gene lookup returns CDR1 MNHEY and CDR2 SVGAGI. The length of the CDR3 is 12 residues. V lost 6 bases to trimming and J lost 4 bases, with 6 bases between them. CDR3 bases: TGTGCCAGCAGCCCCGGCACCGGGGAGCTGTTTTTT. This codes for CASSPGTGELFF.

The rearrangement links TRBV7-2 to TRBJ2-7, with D perhaps TRBD1 or TRBD2 (6 bases each). The germline V gene encodes CDR1 SGHTA and CDR2 FQGNSA. CDR3 length: 13 amino acids. Trimming shortened V by 5 bases and J by 4 bases, and 12 bases separated the two germline ends. In DNA, the CDR3 is TGTGCCAGCAGCCTCGGGGGCATGTACGAGCAGTACTTC. Protein product: CASSLGGMYEQYF.